Detailed here is one TCR beta chain. What it recognizes is unknown. This entry belongs to a study of cytomegalovirus exposure and HLA in healthy donors. General study findings and limits: A list of 150 to 200 TCR beta chains associated with cytomegalovirus was given. TCR clusters originating in the first cohort tended to co-occur in the 110 or so validation repertoires, according to a later analysis.

Repertoires were generated with immunoSEQ multiplex PCR, while TCRdb's copy carries only in-frame clones and drops some. The sample carries more than 85,000 clones, around nine tenths recorded once. Sequencing was carried out using PBMCs. The receptor was isolated from a woman aged 18-35 years in good health and CMV-seronegative.

The CDR3 is CASSPSGTVNEKLFF. The CDR3 nucleotides are TGTGCCAGCAGCCCAAGTGGGACAGTTAATGAAAAACTGTTTTTT. The rearrangement joins TRBV4-2 to TRBJ1-4; TRBD1 agrees at 7 bases. The CDR3 length is 15 residues. Unmatched junction bases numbered 6, after V lost 4 bases and J lost 4 bases. CDR1 is LGHNA and CDR2 is YNFKEQ in the germline V gene.